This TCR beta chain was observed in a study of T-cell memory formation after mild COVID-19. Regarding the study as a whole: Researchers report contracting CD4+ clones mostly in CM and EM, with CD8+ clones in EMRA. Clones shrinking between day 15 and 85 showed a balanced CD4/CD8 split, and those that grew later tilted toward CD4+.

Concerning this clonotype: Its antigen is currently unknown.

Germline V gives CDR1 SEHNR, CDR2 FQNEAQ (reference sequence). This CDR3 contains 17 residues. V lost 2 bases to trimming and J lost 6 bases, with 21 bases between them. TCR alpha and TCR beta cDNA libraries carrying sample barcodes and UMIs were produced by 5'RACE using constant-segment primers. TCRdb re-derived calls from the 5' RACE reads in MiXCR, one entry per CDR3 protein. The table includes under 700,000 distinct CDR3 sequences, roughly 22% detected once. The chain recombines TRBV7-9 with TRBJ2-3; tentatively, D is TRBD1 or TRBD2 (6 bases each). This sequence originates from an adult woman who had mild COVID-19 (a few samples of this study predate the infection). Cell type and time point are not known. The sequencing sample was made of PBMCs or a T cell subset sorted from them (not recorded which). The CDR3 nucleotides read TGTGCCAGCAGCTTACTAAGGGACACCCGCCGGGAGGATACGCAGTATTTT. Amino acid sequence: CASSLLRDTRREDTQYF.